This T cell receptor beta chain is drawn from a study of cytomegalovirus exposure and HLA in healthy donors. Turning to the study itself: Among the 400 or so donors who were genotyped, about 80% fell in the genetic ancestry cluster that is associated with self-reported Caucasian donors.

A remark on this clone: Its antigen remains unidentified.

Points from the study as a whole: TCR beta chains numbering about 160 were designated cytomegalovirus-associated. In vitro, a few CMV-associated chains proved specific for CMV antigens.

PCR primers comprised 60 Vbeta and 13 Jbeta primers. Only in-frame clones appear in the TCRdb table, and some are missing; sequencing was by immunoSEQ multiplex PCR. This table holds 140,000 to 150,000 clones, more than 75% found once. Between the trimmed V and J ends, which lost 1 base and 6 bases, there was a span of 12 bases. The CDR3 sequence is 15 residues long. Germline V gene lookup returns CDR1 SGHAT and CDR2 FQNNGV. The clonotype was recovered from a woman aged 18-29 years in good health and CMV-seropositive. J is TRBJ2-2 and V is TRBV11-2, with D hard to call. Input material: PBMCs. The CDR3 sequence is CASSLVTVNPGELFF. CDR3 nucleotide sequence: TGTGCCAGCAGCTTAGTAACGGTTAACCCCGGGGAGCTGTTTTTT. The full variable domain, completed using reference TRBV11-2 and TRBJ2-2, is EAGVAQSPRYKIIEKRQSVAFWCNPISGHATLYWYQQILGQGPKLLIQFQNNGVVDDSQLPKDRFSAERLKGVDSTLKIQPAKLEDSAVYLCASSLVTVNPGELFFGEGSRLTVL.